The 24 T cell receptor beta chains given below trace back to one sample, sequenced in a study of T cell changes during pregnancy in multiple sclerosis. Assay used: immunoSEQ multiplex PCR; TCRdb lists only in-frame clones, some missing. The sample carries roughly 40,000 clones, around nine tenths recorded once. The source material was CD4+ T cells from peripheral blood mononuclear cells, sampled in the first trimester of pregnancy. Receptors originate from a female donor with multiple sclerosis, enrolled in a pregnancy study.

The CDR3 DNA reads as TGTGCCAGCAGCGCAGGGGGCAGGAACGAGCAGTACTTC. Translation gives CASSAGGRNEQYF. The chain recombines TRBV28 with TRBJ2-7; 8 positions match TRBD1. Trimming at V came to 6 bases and at J to 5 bases, leaving 6 bases not matched to a gene. Germline lookup yields CDR1 MDHEN and CDR2 SYDVKM. The CDR3 sequence is 13 residues long. Filled out from reference TRBV28 and TRBJ2-7, the complete variable domain reads DVKVTQSSRYLVKRTGEKVFLECVQDMDHENMFWYRQDPGLGLRLIYFSYDVKMKEKGDIPEGYSVSREKKERFSLILESASTNQTSMYLCASSAGGRNEQYFGPGTRLTVT.

DNA of the CDR3: TGTGCCAGCACCGAGGGGGCCTTGAACACTGAAGCTTTCTTT. This gives the protein CASTEGALNTEAFF. The chain has TRBV28 and TRBJ1-1, with 7 bases aligning to TRBD1. CDR1 and CDR2 from the germline V gene are MDHEN and SYDVKM. Unmatched junction bases numbered 5, after V lost 7 bases and J lost 0 bases. This CDR3 spans 14 amino acids.

The chain carries TRBV4-1 and TRBJ1-2, with D perhaps TRBD1 (5 bases). The CDR3 is 15 amino acids. Between the trimmed V and J ends, which lost 5 bases and 6 bases, there was a span of 19 bases. Germline lookup yields CDR1 MGHRA and CDR2 YSYEKL. Written as DNA, the CDR3 is TGCGCCAGCAGCAGGGCACGGCGGGGGTACGATGGCTACACCTTC. It specifies CASSRARRGYDGYTF.

V is TRBV10-3 and J is TRBJ2-1; TRBD2 agrees at 8 bases. CDR1 is ENHRY, CDR2 SYGVKD, per germline. The CDR3 is 13 residues long. Trimming took 5 bases from V and 10 from J; bases not matched to a gene: 7. The DNA of the CDR3 is TGTGCCATCAGTTACACTAGCGGCCCAGAGCAGTTCTTC. Translated: CAISYTSGPEQFF.

The genes are TRBV5-1 and TRBJ1-1; 7 bases are a match to TRBD1. The CDR3 has 14 amino acids. Germline V CDR1 and CDR2: SGHRS, YFSETQ. Losses at the gene ends were 7 bases for V and 1 base for J; bases not matched to a gene: 7. In nucleotides, the CDR3 is TGCGCCAGCCGGGACAGCAGGAAGAACACTGAAGCTTTCTTT. Protein sequence: CASRDSRKNTEAFF.

The chain uses TRBV6-6 and TRBJ1-5, with D possibly TRBD1 on 5 matching bases. The length of the CDR3 is 16 residues. Germline CDR1 reads MNHNY; CDR2 reads SVGAGI (reference sequence). The V and J ends lost 0 bases and 0 bases respectively, with 9 bases between them. CDR3 sequence reads: CASSYSRGNSNQPQHF. CDR3 nucleotides: TGTGCCAGCAGTTACTCGCGGGGGAATAGCAATCAGCCCCAGCATTTT.

The chain recombines TRBV18 with TRBJ1-1; D is unresolved. Deletions cut 0 bases from V and 9 bases from J, with 11 bases between. In germline, CDR1 is KGHSH, CDR2 LQKENI. The CDR3 consists of 13 residues. The CDR3 protein is CASSPPSIPKAFF. CDR3 coding DNA: TGTGCCAGCTCACCACCCTCTATCCCTAAAGCTTTCTTT.

V is TRBV13 and J is TRBJ2-7; 7 nucleotides align to TRBD2. The germline V gene has CDR1 PRHDT and CDR2 FYEKMQ (reference sequence). V lost 8 bases to trimming and J lost 4 bases; unmatched junction nucleotides: 5. The CDR3 covers 12 residues. CDR3 coding DNA: TGTGCCAGCCAAGGCGGGAGTTACGAGCAGTACTTC. Residues: CASQGGSYEQYF.

The CDR3 DNA sequence: TGTGCCAGCAGGAGGGAGGGCGCAGGGGACTACGAGCAGTACTTC. Its protein product is CASRREGAGDYEQYF. The chain recombines TRBV28 with TRBJ2-7; perhaps TRBD2 as D (7 bases). V was trimmed by 6 bases and J by 3 bases, leaving 18 bases between them. Per the germline V gene, CDR1 is MDHEN and CDR2 is SYDVKM. CDR3 length: 15 amino acids. The full variable domain, rest sourced from reference TRBV28 and TRBJ2-7, is DVKVTQSSRYLVKRTGEKVFLECVQDMDHENMFWYRQDPGLGLRLIYFSYDVKMKEKGDIPEGYSVSREKKERFSLILESASTNQTSMYLCASRREGAGDYEQYFGPGTRLTVT.

The genes are TRBV6-5 and TRBJ2-2; 7 bases agree with TRBD2. Germline V lookup: CDR1 MNHEY, CDR2 SVGAGI. V was pared by 2 bases and J by 0 bases, with 3 bases of the junction left unmatched. The CDR3 has 16 amino acids. The CDR3 is CASSYGTIANTGELFF. CDR3 bases: TGTGCCAGCAGTTACGGGACTATCGCGAACACCGGGGAGCTGTTTTTT.

The gene calls are TRBV4-1 and TRBJ1-5; the match to TRBD1 covers 9 bases. Germline CDR1 reads MGHRA; CDR2 reads YSYEKL. V was clipped by 0 bases and J by 6 bases; unmatched bases: 6. This CDR3 region has 16 residues. As DNA, the CDR3 is TGCGCCAGCAGCCAAGAGGGGGACAGGGTAACTCAGCCCCAGCATTTT. This gives the protein CASSQEGDRVTQPQHF.

As regards this clone: The junction and the germline gene differ at one end; a read error may be behind it. The chain has TRBV7-9 and TRBJ2-6; the match to TRBD1 covers 9 bases. Germline V gene lookup returns CDR1 SEHNR and CDR2 FQNEAQ (reference sequence). CDR3 length equals 14 residues. Written as DNA, the CDR3 is TGCCTGGGGACAGGGTCGGATGGGGCCAACGTCCTGACTTTC. It specifies CLGTGSDGANVLTF.

The CDR3 spells CASSYGLEGAKTQYF. The DNA of the CDR3 is TGTGCCAGCAGTTACGGGTTAGAGGGGGCTAAGACCCAGTACTTC. The rearrangement uses TRBV6-5 and TRBJ2-5; TRBD1 agrees at 7 bases. The CDR3 has 15 amino acids. Germline V gene data show CDR1 as MNHEY and CDR2 as SVGAGI. The V segment lost 2 bases and the J segment 6 bases; nucleotides outside the gene matches: 9.

The genes are TRBV11-3 and TRBJ2-1; no firm D call. CDR1 and CDR2 (germline): SGHNT, YENEEA. The CDR3 totals 15 residues. V was pared by 2 bases and J by 0 bases, with 8 bases between. CDR3 residues: CASSLSRVSYNEQFF. CDR3 nucleotide sequence: TGTGCCAGCAGCTTATCCCGTGTCTCCTACAATGAGCAGTTCTTC.

The chain links TRBV19 to TRBJ2-1; 8 bases are shared with TRBD2. CDR3 length: 15 amino acids. CDR1 and CDR2 (germline): LNHDA, SQIVND (reference sequence). J lost 5 bases, V lost 2 bases, and 5 bases had no gene match. CDR3: CASSISSGKNNEQFF. The CDR3 region has the DNA TGTGCCAGTAGTATAAGTAGCGGGAAAAACAATGAGCAGTTCTTC.

This chain connects TRBV27 to TRBJ2-7; tentatively, D is TRBD2 (6 bases). CDR3 length: 15 amino acids. CDR1 and CDR2 from the germline V gene are MNHEY and SMNVEV (reference sequence). V gave up 3 bases and J gave up 2 bases, with 14 bases separating them. CDR3 in amino acids: CASSFGLTATYEQYF. The CDR3 DNA follows: TGTGCCAGCAGTTTTGGACTAACAGCAACCTACGAGCAGTACTTC.

V is TRBV7-9 and J is TRBJ1-6, with 7 bases fitting TRBD1. CDR1 SEHNR and CDR2 FQNEAQ come from the germline V gene (reference sequence). V lost 6 bases, J lost 6 bases, and 8 bases stayed unmatched. The CDR3 is 15 residues long. The CDR3 sequence is CASSSRDRVNSPLHF. Written as DNA, the CDR3 is TGTGCCAGCAGTTCGCGCGACAGGGTTAATTCACCCCTCCACTTT.

The rearrangement links TRBV14 to TRBJ2-2, with a tentative D call TRBD2 (5 bases). This CDR3 is 14 amino acids long. The V gene's germline CDR1 is SGHDN and CDR2 FVKESK. V was trimmed by 4 bases and J by 5 bases, leaving 11 bases between them. CDR3 loop: CASSLTRVTGELFF. CDR3 nucleotides: TGTGCCAGCAGCCTTACTAGGGTAACCGGGGAGCTGTTTTTT.

The V and J genes are TRBV28 and TRBJ2-4; D is possibly TRBD2 (5 bases). Trimming shortened V by 3 bases and J by 3 bases, and 12 bases separated the two germline ends. Germline V lookup: CDR1 MDHEN, CDR2 SYDVKM. The CDR3 consists of 15 residues. As DNA, the CDR3 is TGTGCCAGCAGTTTTGAGGGCTCTTTCAAAAACATTCAGTACTTC. Translating it yields CASSFEGSFKNIQYF.

This chain links TRBV5-6 with TRBJ2-7, with a possible D match to TRBD2 (6 bases). Germline CDR1 reads SGHDT; CDR2 reads YYEEEE. The ends were cut back, 2 bases at V and 2 bases at J, with 11 bases in the middle. The CDR3 sequence is 14 residues long. The CDR3 loop is CASSLGGTPYEQYF. CDR3 nucleotide sequence: TGTGCCAGCAGCTTAGGCGGGACGCCCTACGAGCAGTACTTC.

The chain links TRBV6-5 to TRBJ2-7; D is undetermined. The CDR3 is 11 amino acids. Trimming stripped 6 bases from V and 5 bases from J, with 8 bases between. Germline-derived CDR1 and CDR2 are MNHEY and SVGAGI. CDR3 amino acids: CASSYLDEQYF. The CDR3 DNA follows: TGTGCCAGCAGCTATCTCGACGAGCAGTACTTC.

This rearrangement joins TRBV7-9 to TRBJ2-5; 7 bases line up with TRBD1. V was clipped by 5 bases and J by 1 base; unmatched bases: 10. Germline V gene sequence: CDR1 SEHNR, CDR2 FQNEAQ (reference sequence). There are 16 residues in the CDR3. CDR3 DNA sequence: TGTGCCAGCAGCCCGAGGGGGCGCGTCGGCCAAGAGACCCAGTACTTC. This gives the protein CASSPRGRVGQETQYF.

This rearrangement joins TRBV28 to TRBJ2-1, with D perhaps TRBD1 (6 bases). V was cut by 4 bases and J by 6 bases, with 7 bases left in between. The CDR3 is 12 residues long. Per the germline V gene, CDR1 is MDHEN and CDR2 is SYDVKM. CDR3 bases: TGTGCCAGCAGTTCAGGGGTCAATGAGCAGTTCTTC. It encodes CASSSGVNEQFF.

The V and J genes are TRBV28 and TRBJ1-5; D not resolved. The CDR3 loop spans 14 amino acids. Germline V gene sequence: CDR1 MDHEN, CDR2 SYDVKM. V shed 4 bases and J shed 0 bases, with 7 bases lying between them. In DNA, the CDR3 is TGTGCCAGCAGTTCGGGGTATAGCAATCAGCCCCAGCATTTT. Translating gives CASSSGYSNQPQHF.